A single sample is the source of the 27 T cell receptor beta chains below, sequenced in a study of Ad26.COV2.S vaccination and SARS-CoV-2 variants. Treatment of the sample: approximately 18 received Ad26.COV2.S at low or high dose, single or two shots; roughly five received placebo; per-sample allocation not given. Vaccine and placebo recipients were sampled on day 63 after the first injection. Sequencing was performed with immunoSEQ multiplex PCR; in TCRdb, only in-frame clones are kept and a portion is missing. The table has around 450,000 clones, 89% seen once. The sample consisted of peripheral blood, taken in a trial of Ad26.COV2.S vaccine versus placebo. These receptors all come from a person aged 18-60 years who received the Ad26.COV2.S COVID-19 vaccine or a placebo.

The CDR3 region is CASSLQGQGADGYTF. DNA of the CDR3: TGTGCCAGCAGCTTACAAGGACAGGGGGCAGATGGCTACACCTTC. The chain employs TRBV11-3 and TRBJ1-2; 11 nucleotides agree with TRBD1. The junction had 5 bases not matched to a gene; V was cut back by 2 bases and J by 6 bases. This CDR3 spans 15 amino acids. Germline-derived CDR1 and CDR2 are SGHNT and YENEEA.

The chain links TRBV3-1 (or the pseudogene TRBV3-2) to TRBJ1-1; 9 bases match TRBD1. Per the germline V gene, CDR1 is LGHDT and CDR2 is YNNKEL (reference sequence). CDR3 size: 14 residues. V shed 1 base and J 8 bases; nucleotides not matched to a gene: 5. For the CDR3, the DNA is TGTGCCAGCAGCCAAGGGGGACAGGGTGGAGAAGCTTTCTTT. Encoded protein: CASSQGGQGGEAFF.

V and J are TRBV5-1 and TRBJ1-2, with 11 bases identical to TRBD1. The CDR3 has 13 amino acids. Germline V gene lookup returns CDR1 SGHRS and CDR2 YFSETQ. J gave up 7 bases and V 4 bases, and 3 bases lay outside the gene matches. The CDR3 region has the DNA TGCGCCAGCAGCGACGGGACAGGGGGTGGCTACACCTTC. Residues: CASSDGTGGGYTF.

The V call is TRBV2, the J call TRBJ1-3, with unresolved D. This CDR3 comprises 13 residues. Germline CDR1 is SNHLY and CDR2 is FYNNEI. Trimming left V 7 bases short and J 4 bases short, with 11 bases between. The CDR3 protein is CASNRYSGNTIYF. Written as DNA, the CDR3 is TGTGCCAGCAACCGGTACAGCGGAAACACCATATATTTT.

The chain recombines TRBV7-9 with TRBJ1-2, with 9 bases that match TRBD1. Trimming removed 5 bases from V and 4 bases from J; junction bases left unmatched: 17. This CDR3 comprises 18 residues. Per the germline V gene, CDR1 is SEHNR and CDR2 is FQNEAQ (reference sequence). CDR3 in amino acids: CASSSLHIIQGASYGYTF. DNA of the CDR3: TGTGCCAGCAGCAGCCTACACATTATACAGGGGGCGAGCTATGGCTACACCTTC. The whole variable domain, remainder taken from reference TRBV7-9 and TRBJ1-2, is DTGVSQNPRHKITKRGQNVTFRCDPISEHNRLYWYRQTLGQGPEFLTYFQNEAQLEKSRLLSDRFSAERPKGSFSTLEIQRTEQGDSAMYLCASSSLHIIQGASYGYTFGSGTRLTVV.

This chain links TRBV7-2 with TRBJ2-3; TRBD2 agrees at 9 bases. The CDR3 is 16 residues long. The junction had 4 bases not matched to a gene; V was cut back by 2 bases and J by 1 base. The germline V gene encodes CDR1 SGHTA and CDR2 FQGNSA. The CDR3 sequence is CASSLRRGGGTDTQYF. The CDR3 nucleotides read TGTGCCAGCAGCTTACGGCGGGGGGGCGGCACAGATACGCAGTATTTT.

The rearrangement links TRBV7-9 to TRBJ2-1, with TRBD2 as a possible D gene (6 bases). CDR1 SEHNR and CDR2 FQNEAQ come from the germline V gene (reference sequence). The CDR3 runs 14 residues. The ends were cut back, 8 bases at V and 4 bases at J, with 15 bases in the middle. The CDR3 DNA follows: TGTGCCAGCGGTTACGGGACTTCGTACAATGAGCAGTTCTTC. This translates into CASGYGTSYNEQFF.

The genes are TRBV13 and TRBJ1-5, with a tentative D call TRBD1 (6 bases). The germline CDR1 and CDR2 sequences are PRHDT and FYEKMQ (reference sequence). This CDR3 spans 15 amino acids. The germline V and J ends were trimmed by 3 bases and 4 bases, with 13 bases remaining between them. The CDR3 is CASSLGSGENQPQHF. CDR3 coding DNA: TGTGCCAGCAGCTTGGGTTCAGGGGAAAATCAGCCCCAGCATTTT. Full variable domain (rest looked up from reference TRBV13 and TRBJ1-5): AAGVIQSPRHLIKEKRETATLKCYPIPRHDTVYWYQQGPGQDPQFLISFYEKMQSDKGSIPDRFSAQQFSDYHSELNMSSLELGDSALYFCASSLGSGENQPQHFGDGTRLSIL.

V usage is TRBV5-1 and J usage is TRBJ1-6, with a possible D match to TRBD1 (6 bases). Germline V lookup: CDR1 SGHRS, CDR2 YFSETQ. Trimming took 0 bases from V and 7 from J, leaving 11 bases between them. CDR3 length: 15 residues. The CDR3 DNA reads TGCGCCAGCAGCTTGGTAGGGGGGAAGAATTCACCCCTCCACTTT. Translation gives CASSLVGGKNSPLHF.

This rearrangement joins TRBV5-1 to TRBJ1-2, with unresolved D. The germline V gene encodes CDR1 SGHRS and CDR2 YFSETQ. The CDR3 length is 13 residues. V was shortened by 4 bases and J by 2 bases, with 9 bases between the two germline ends. CDR3 DNA sequence: TGCGCCAGCAGCCCGCAGCTGAACTATGGCTACACCTTC. Amino acids: CASSPQLNYGYTF.

Only a few counts were recorded for this clone. The chain couples TRBV2 to TRBJ1-2; D might be TRBD1 (5 bases). This CDR3 contains 13 residues. CDR1 and CDR2 from the germline V gene are SNHLY and FYNNEI. V was clipped by 7 bases and J by 3 bases, with 12 bases between them. The DNA of the CDR3 is TGTGCCAGCACCCCAGGGCGCTACTATGGCTACACCTTC. This translates into CASTPGRYYGYTF.

V and J are TRBV7-8 and TRBJ2-7; D may be TRBD1 (6 bases). With 5 bases removed from V and 1 base from J, the gap between germline ends came to 18 bases. Germline lookup yields CDR1 SGHVS and CDR2 FQNEAQ. The CDR3 consists of 16 residues. CDR3 sequence: CASSPTRTVDSYEQYV. CDR3 sequence (DNA): TGTGCCAGCAGCCCCACCCGGACAGTGGATTCCTACGAGCAGTACGTC.

V gene TRBV28 combines with J gene TRBJ2-7; D tentatively fits TRBD1 or TRBD2 (5 bases each). The CDR3 has 14 residues. Deletions cut 3 bases from V and 4 bases from J, with 13 bases between. Germline V CDR1 and CDR2: MDHEN, SYDVKM. The DNA for the CDR3 is TGTGCCAGCAGTTTTCACGGGACGACTTACGAGCAGTACGTC. Translation gives CASSFHGTTYEQYV.

This chain links TRBV6-5 with TRBJ1-1; D may be TRBD1 (6 bases). The CDR3 has 13 amino acids. V lost 8 bases, J lost 1 base, and 11 bases lay in between. Per the germline V gene, CDR1 is MNHEY and CDR2 is SVGAGI. The CDR3 DNA sequence: TGTGCCAGCCGCCGGGGGCAGAACACTGAAGCTTTCTTT. It codes for CASRRGQNTEAFF.

This clone was counted a single time. The CDR3, as DNA: TGTGCCAGCAGCTTTAGCGGCCGACTACAAAATGAGCAGTTCTTC. Protein: CASSFSGRLQNEQFF. This chain uses TRBV7-2 with TRBJ2-1, with D tentatively TRBD2 (6 bases). The CDR3 consists of 15 residues. V was cut by 3 bases and J by 7 bases, with 16 bases left in between. CDR1 and CDR2 from the germline V gene are SGHTA and FQGNSA.

The V and J genes are TRBV4-2 and TRBJ2-3; 7 nucleotides align to TRBD1. This CDR3 is 19 amino acids long. V was clipped by 0 bases and J by 2 bases; unmatched bases: 14. Germline V gene lookup returns CDR1 LGHNA and CDR2 YNFKEQ. The CDR3 sequence is CASSQDPSLWDSYTDTQYF. In DNA, the CDR3 is TGTGCCAGCAGCCAAGATCCGTCGCTATGGGACAGCTACACAGATACGCAGTATTTT.

The chain has TRBV12-3 or TRBV12-4 and TRBJ1-3, with D maybe TRBD1 (5 bases). The CDR3 is made up of 13 amino acids. V gave up 8 bases and J gave up 0 bases, with 8 bases separating them. CDR3 region: CASGGISGNTIYF. The CDR3 DNA follows: TGTGCCAGCGGGGGGATCTCTGGAAACACCATATATTTT.

A word on this clone: A much larger clone differs by one base, so this may be a read error. The rearrangement links TRBV5-4 to TRBJ2-2, with TRBD2 matching over 8 bases. There are 13 residues in the CDR3. V was clipped by 4 bases and J by 4 bases; unmatched bases: 0. Germline CDR1 SGHNT, CDR2 YYREEE (reference sequence). The DNA of the CDR3 is TGTGCCAGCAGCGGGACTAGCACCGGGGAGCTGTTTTTT. Amino acid sequence: CASSGTSTGELFF.

This clone was recorded a few times. The V and J genes are TRBV9 and TRBJ1-6, with TRBD1 identical over 7 bases. This CDR3 has 16 amino acids. Germline lookup yields CDR1 SGDLS and CDR2 YYNGEE. The V segment lost 0 bases and the J segment 7 bases; nucleotides outside the gene matches: 7. The CDR3 loop reads CASSVGVGTENSPLHF. In DNA form, the CDR3 reads TGTGCCAGCAGCGTAGGAGTCGGGACAGAGAATTCACCCCTCCACTTT.

In nucleotides, the CDR3 is TGTGCCAGCAGCCAAGTTTCCAGCTACGAGCAGTACTTC. It is translated as CASSQVSSYEQYF. The chain joins TRBV14 to TRBJ2-7; D is unresolved. Per germline, CDR1 SGHDN and CDR2 FVKESK. Trimming stripped 1 base from V and 3 bases from J, with 7 bases between. The length of the CDR3 is 13 residues.

V and J are TRBV30 and TRBJ2-5; D remains unclear. This CDR3 has 12 residues. Germline CDR1 and CDR2: GTSNPN and SVGIG (reference sequence). Trimming left V 1 base short and J 3 bases short, with 6 bases between. CDR3 region: CAWSGLEETQYF. The CDR3 DNA follows: TGTGCCTGGAGTGGCCTAGAAGAGACCCAGTACTTC.

The chain joins TRBV3-1 (or the pseudogene TRBV3-2) to TRBJ1-6; D possibly corresponds to TRBD1 (5 bases). Germline loops: CDR1 LGHDT, CDR2 YNNKEL (reference sequence). The CDR3 length is 21 residues. The germline V and J ends were trimmed by 1 base and 2 bases, with 24 bases remaining between them. This CDR3 reads CASSQGQKTRLLTTYNSPLHF. For the CDR3, the DNA is TGTGCCAGCAGCCAAGGACAGAAAACTAGATTACTAACCACCTATAATTCACCCCTCCACTTT.

About this clone: Other DNA sequences from this sample encode an identical CDR3 as well. The rearrangement uses TRBV7-9 and TRBJ1-1; D is perhaps TRBD1 (5 bases). The V and J ends lost 3 bases and 2 bases respectively, with 7 bases between them. The CDR3 runs to 13 residues. Germline assignment: CDR1 SEHNR and CDR2 FQNEAQ (reference sequence). CDR3 loop: CASSFDSNTEAFF. DNA for the CDR3: TGTGCCAGCAGCTTTGACAGTAACACTGAAGCTTTCTTT.

The gene calls are TRBV5-1 and TRBJ1-4; D is possibly TRBD1 (6 bases). The V gene's germline CDR1 is SGHRS and CDR2 YFSETQ. Trimming shortened V by 4 bases and J by 5 bases, and 15 bases separated the two germline ends. The CDR3 covers 15 residues. Here the CDR3 reads CASSPRTARNEKLFF. CDR3 nucleotides: TGCGCCAGCAGCCCCCGGACAGCACGAAATGAAAAACTGTTTTTT.

To note about this clone: Other DNA sequences within the sample encode an identical CDR3. V gene TRBV7-9 combines with J gene TRBJ1-5; possible D gene TRBD1, 5 bases. The CDR3 sequence is 13 residues long. V lost 2 bases, J lost 4 bases, and 6 bases lay in between. Germline lookup yields CDR1 SEHNR and CDR2 FQNEAQ (reference sequence). In nucleotides, the CDR3 is TGTGCCAGCAGCTTACAGGGAAATCAGCCCCAGCATTTT. Protein sequence: CASSLQGNQPQHF.

To note about this clone: Mismatch with germline at one junction end may stem from a read error. This chain connects TRBV20-1 to TRBJ1-6, with a tentative D call TRBD1 (5 bases). Germline-derived CDR1 and CDR2 are DFQATT and SNEGSKA (reference sequence). The CDR3 is 11 residues long. CDR3 sequence: CSASKQEIVNF. The CDR3 DNA is TGCAGTGCCTCCAAACAGGAAATAGTTAACTTT.

The gene calls are TRBV6-5 and TRBJ1-5; a weak D match, TRBD1 (6 bases). Trimming stripped 4 bases from V and 7 bases from J, with 20 bases between. The CDR3 has 16 amino acids. Germline CDR1 reads MNHEY; CDR2 reads SVGAGI. The CDR3 DNA follows: TGTGCCAGCAGTTCCCGCCCGTGGCAGGGGATACAGCCCCAGCATTTT. Its translation: CASSSRPWQGIQPQHF.